Presented here are 7 T cell receptor beta chains from one specimen sequenced in a study of T-cell reconstitution after alpha-beta-depleted transplantation in children. This sample's TCRbeta library carried unique molecular identifier barcodes. TCRdb used MiXCR to reprocess the PCR reads, holding one entry per CDR3 protein. The sample yields about 130,000 distinct CDR3 sequences, about a tenth seen once. The sequenced sample was PBMCs, mostly from graft donor cells, obtained 180 days after TCRalphabeta/CD19-depleted stem cell transplant. These receptors originate from a girl in the first two years of life who had a stem cell transplant for combined immunodeficiency, so the T cells may come from the graft donor.

In this sample, this clonotype turned up many times. This chain links TRBV12-3 or TRBV12-4 with TRBJ2-3, with 12 positions matching TRBD1. The CDR3 is made up of 15 amino acids. V shed 6 bases, J shed 1 base, and the junction held 2 bases outside the gene matches. Here the CDR3 reads CASRGTGGGTDTQYF. The CDR3 region has the DNA TGTGCCAGCAGAGGGACAGGGGGCGGCACAGATACGCAGTATTTT.

Many counts were recorded for this clonotype. The chain has TRBV20-1 and TRBJ2-7, with unresolved D. This CDR3 spans 13 amino acids. The germline V gene encodes CDR1 DFQATT and CDR2 SNEGSKA (reference sequence). The V and J ends lost 0 bases and 1 base respectively, with 7 bases between them. DNA of the CDR3: TGCAGTGCTAGAGATCACGTTTCCTACGAGCAGTACTTC. It codes for CSARDHVSYEQYF.

This chain uses TRBV20-1 with TRBJ2-7; no clear D gene. Germline V gene lookup returns CDR1 DFQATT and CDR2 SNEGSKA (reference sequence). V lost 3 bases and J lost 2, with 11 bases in between. The CDR3 is 13 amino acids. The CDR3 DNA reads as TGCAGTGCTAGTATCCAACCCCCCTACGAGCAGTACTTC. It codes for CSASIQPPYEQYF.

V and J are TRBV24-1 and TRBJ2-1; 8 nucleotides align to TRBD2. This CDR3 is built from 17 residues. The V and J ends lost 4 bases and 0 bases, in that order; junction bases with no gene match: 7. The germline CDR1 and CDR2 sequences are KGHDR and SFDVKD. CDR3 in DNA: TGTGCCACCAGTGACCCAATAGCGGGAAGCTCCTACAATGAGCAGTTCTTC. It encodes CATSDPIAGSSYNEQFF.

The chain combines TRBV7-2 with TRBJ2-7; 7 bases line up with TRBD2. The germline CDR1 and CDR2 sequences are SGHTA and FQGNSA. The CDR3 covers 14 residues. The junction had 5 bases not matched to a gene; V was cut back by 5 bases and J by 1 base. The CDR3 sequence is CASSEKRDSYEQYF. The DNA of the CDR3 is TGTGCCAGCAGCGAGAAGCGGGATTCCTACGAGCAGTACTTC.

This clonotype came up a few times. The chain carries TRBV7-3 and TRBJ2-5, with 8 bases identical to TRBD2. Germline loops: CDR1 SGHTA, CDR2 FQGTGA. V was pared by 3 bases and J by 3 bases, with 12 bases of the junction left unmatched. The CDR3 is made up of 17 amino acids. The CDR3 region has the DNA TGTGCCAGCAGCTTCTCAGTCGGACTAGCAGACGAAGAGACCCAGTACTTC. It codes for CASSFSVGLADEETQYF.

The chain uses TRBV6-5 and TRBJ1-3, with D uncertain. Germline values: CDR1 MNHEY, CDR2 SVGAGI. Trimming cost V 0 bases and J 0 bases, with 6 bases left between them. The CDR3 runs to 15 residues. The CDR3 DNA is TGTGCCAGCAGTTACTCGGCAGACTCTGGAAACACCATATATTTT. Translated, it gives CASSYSADSGNTIYF.